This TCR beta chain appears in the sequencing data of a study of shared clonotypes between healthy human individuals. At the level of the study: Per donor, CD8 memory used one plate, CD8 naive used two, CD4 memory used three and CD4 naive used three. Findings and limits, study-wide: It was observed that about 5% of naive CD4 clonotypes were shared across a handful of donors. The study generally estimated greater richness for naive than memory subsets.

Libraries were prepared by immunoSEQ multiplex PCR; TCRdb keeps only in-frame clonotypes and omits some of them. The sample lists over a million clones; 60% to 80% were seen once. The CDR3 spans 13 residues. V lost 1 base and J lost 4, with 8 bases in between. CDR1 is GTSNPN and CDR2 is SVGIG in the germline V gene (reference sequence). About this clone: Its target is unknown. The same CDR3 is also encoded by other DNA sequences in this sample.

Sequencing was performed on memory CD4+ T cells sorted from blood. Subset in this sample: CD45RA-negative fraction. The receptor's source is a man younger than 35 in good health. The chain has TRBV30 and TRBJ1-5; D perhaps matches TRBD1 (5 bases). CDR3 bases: TGTGCCTGGAGTGGGCAGGGTAATCAGCCCCAGCATTTT. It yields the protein CAWSGQGNQPQHF.